This T cell receptor beta chain was retrieved from a study of cytomegalovirus exposure and HLA in healthy donors. Notes on the study in general: The majority of TCR sequences were rare, yet some public TCRs appeared in many donors. The classifier reportedly diagnosed cytomegalovirus status with high specificity and sensitivity. The study flagged 150 to 200 TCR beta chains as cytomegalovirus-associated.

About this clone itself: The antigen is not known.

Libraries were prepared by immunoSEQ multiplex PCR; TCRdb keeps only in-frame clonotypes and omits some of them. The sample has roughly 200,000 clones, around nine tenths seen once; the top ten hold roughly 7%. CDR1 is SEHNR, CDR2 FQNEAQ, per germline (reference sequence). V dropped 4 bases and J dropped 1; count of bases not matched to a gene: 4. The CDR3 runs 14 residues. The receptor's source is a young man in good health and CMV-seropositive. The sequenced sample consisted of PBMCs. This sequence joins TRBV7-9 and TRBJ2-7, with TRBD1 matching 7 bases. This CDR3 is CASSYGTVSYEQYF. CDR3 DNA sequence: TGTGCCAGCAGCTATGGGACAGTTTCCTACGAGCAGTACTTC.